Listed here are 26 T cell receptor beta chains from one sample, sequenced in a study of T cell responses to AZD1222 COVID-19 vaccine. Assay used: immunoSEQ multiplex PCR; TCRdb lists only in-frame clones, some missing. The table has 90,000 to 110,000 clones, roughly 87% seen once. The specimen was peripheral blood, collected on day 0 of AZD1222 vaccination. The receptors were sampled from an adult in good health.

This clone was detected only a few times. The chain has TRBV3-1 (or the pseudogene TRBV3-2) and TRBJ2-1; D gene uncertain. CDR3 length equals 14 residues. The V gene lost 1 base and the J gene lost 0 bases, with 4 bases spanning the gap. Germline-derived CDR1 and CDR2 are LGHDT and YNNKEL (reference sequence). CDR3 DNA: TGTGCCAGCAGCCAAGTTAGCTCCTACAATGAGCAGTTCTTC. Amino acids: CASSQVSSYNEQFF.

The chain is built from TRBV2 and TRBJ1-5; no clear D. Trimming removed 3 bases at V and 0 bases at J, with 9 bases between. Germline V gene data show CDR1 as SNHLY and CDR2 as FYNNEI. The CDR3 loop spans 15 amino acids. The CDR3 DNA follows: TGTGCCAGCAGTGAGTACAGTAGTAGCAATCAGCCCCAGCATTTT. Protein: CASSEYSSSNQPQHF. Full variable domain (outside the CDR3, taken from reference TRBV2 and TRBJ1-5): EPEVTQTPSHQVTQMGQEVILRCVPISNHLYFYWYRQILGQKVEFLVSFYNNEISEKSEIFDDQFSVERPDGSNFTLKIRSTKLEDSAMYFCASSEYSSSNQPQHFGDGTRLSIL.

This clone was observed once. V is TRBV7-2 and J is TRBJ2-7; D call uncertain. V was cut by 11 bases and J by 2 bases, with 7 bases left in between. CDR1 and CDR2 (germline): SGHTA, FQGNSA. CDR3 length: 10 amino acids. The CDR3 loop reads CAVAPYEQYF. The CDR3 DNA follows: TGTGCCGTCGCCCCCTACGAGCAGTACTTC. The full variable domain, completed using reference TRBV7-2 and TRBJ2-7, is GAGVSQSPSNKVTEKGKDVELRCDPISGHTALYWYRQSLGQGLEFLIYFQGNSAPDKSGLPSDRFSAERTGGSVSTLTIQRTQQEDSAVYLCAVAPYEQYFGPGTRLTVT.

The chain has TRBV18 and TRBJ1-1; 10 bases are shared with TRBD1. Per germline, CDR1 KGHSH and CDR2 LQKENI. This CDR3 has 13 residues. The trim removed 8 bases at V and 8 bases at J, leaving 8 bases unmatched. The CDR3 DNA sequence: TGTGCCAGCCATATTGACAGGGGGCCAGAAGCTTTCTTT. Translation gives CASHIDRGPEAFF.

The rearrangement joins TRBV6-6 to TRBJ1-2; D might be TRBD1 (5 bases). Trimming took off 4 bases at V and 14 bases at J, with 23 bases between the two ends. Germline CDR1 is MNHNY and CDR2 is SVGAGI (reference sequence). The CDR3 is 14 amino acids. This CDR3 reads CASSFSSPGPGETF. The CDR3 DNA reads TGTGCCAGCAGTTTCTCCTCCCCGGGACCCGGCGAAACCTTC.

V usage is TRBV6-1 and J usage is TRBJ1-5, with 12 nucleotides matching TRBD1. V shed 1 base, J shed 6 bases, and the junction held 4 bases outside the gene matches. This CDR3 has 16 amino acids. Germline CDR1 and CDR2: MNHNS and SASEGT. CDR3 amino acids: CASSEEGTGGFQPQHF. The DNA of the CDR3 is TGTGCCAGCAGTGAAGAAGGGACAGGGGGCTTTCAGCCCCAGCATTTT.

The CDR3 spells CASRVLREQYF. The CDR3 coding sequence is TGTGCCAGCAGGGTCCTTCGCGAGCAGTACTTC. The chain couples TRBV6-5 to TRBJ2-7; D uncertain. The CDR3 totals 11 residues. Germline values: CDR1 MNHEY, CDR2 SVGAGI. Between the trimmed V and J ends, which lost 6 bases and 6 bases, there was a span of 9 bases.

The chain couples TRBV7-2 to TRBJ1-6; maybe TRBD1 (5 bases). V was clipped by 4 bases and J by 10 bases, with 14 bases between them. Per the germline V gene, CDR1 is SGHTA and CDR2 is FQGNSA. The CDR3 length is 14 residues. This CDR3 is CASSSGGGESPLHF. CDR3 DNA sequence: TGTGCCAGCAGCTCCGGCGGGGGGGAATCACCCCTCCACTTT.

This chain uses TRBV2 with TRBJ1-1; a possible D gene is TRBD1 (6 bases). This CDR3 contains 15 residues. Germline V gene lookup returns CDR1 SNHLY and CDR2 FYNNEI. V was trimmed by 1 base and J by 5 bases, leaving 14 bases between them. CDR3 region: CASSEGGGPLTEAFF. Written as DNA, the CDR3 is TGTGCCAGCAGTGAAGGGGGGGGCCCGTTAACTGAAGCTTTCTTT.

This clone was observed a few times. In nucleotides, the CDR3 is TGCGCCAGCAGCTCCTCAACCGGGACAGGGTACTACACCTTC. It is translated as CASSSSTGTGYYTF. The genes are TRBV5-1 and TRBJ1-2; 9 nucleotides line up with TRBD1. The junction had 10 bases not matched to a gene; V was cut back by 3 bases and J by 10 bases. Germline V gene lookup returns CDR1 SGHRS and CDR2 YFSETQ. The CDR3 is made up of 14 amino acids.

V gene TRBV15 combines with J gene TRBJ2-1; D might be TRBD1 (7 bases). The germline V and J ends were trimmed by 0 bases and 3 bases, with 12 bases remaining between them. Germline lookup yields CDR1 LNHNV and CDR2 YYDKDF (reference sequence). CDR3 length equals 16 residues. The CDR3 sequence is CATSRDAGGYYNEQFF. CDR3 bases: TGTGCCACCAGCAGAGATGCAGGGGGGTACTACAATGAGCAGTTCTTC.

V is TRBV7-9 and J is TRBJ2-2, with 7 bases fitting TRBD1. Germline CDR1 and CDR2: SEHNR and FQNEAQ (reference sequence). The CDR3 extends over 17 amino acids. The J segment lost 2 bases and the V segment lost 6 bases, leaving 12 bases of the junction unmatched. The DNA of the CDR3 is TGTGCCAGCAGGACGGTTACCGGGACAGCTAACACCGGGGAGCTGTTTTTT. Amino acid sequence: CASRTVTGTANTGELFF. Supplemented by reference TRBV7-9 and TRBJ2-2, the full variable domain reads DTGVSQNPRHKITKRGQNVTFRCDPISEHNRLYWYRQTLGQGPEFLTYFQNEAQLEKSRLLSDRFSAERPKGSFSTLEIQRTEQGDSAMYLCASRTVTGTANTGELFFGEGSRLTVL.

J is TRBJ2-2 and V is TRBV7-2; 8 nucleotides line up with TRBD2. The CDR3 runs to 17 residues. Per germline, CDR1 SGHTA and CDR2 FQGNSA. Germline trimming cut 1 base from V and 6 bases from J; bases unmatched to any gene: 10. The CDR3: CASSLGVGLGVPGELFF. The CDR3 nucleotides read TGTGCCAGCAGCTTAGGGGTGGGACTAGGGGTCCCCGGGGAGCTGTTTTTT.

The rearrangement joins TRBV5-1 to TRBJ1-3; D gene ambiguous. V lost 4 bases to trimming and J lost 0 bases, with 5 bases between them. The CDR3 runs to 13 residues. Germline V gene data show CDR1 as SGHRS and CDR2 as YFSETQ. The CDR3 DNA reads TGCGCCAGCAGCGGAAACTCTGGAAACACCATATATTTT. Translated: CASSGNSGNTIYF.

The chain uses TRBV6-5 and TRBJ2-7, with D possibly matching TRBD1 (6 bases). The CDR3 is 14 residues long. Trimming stripped 6 bases from V and 4 bases from J, with 16 bases between. Germline V gives CDR1 MNHEY, CDR2 SVGAGI. DNA of the CDR3: TGTGCCAGCAGCTTAACAGGGATGGTGTACGAGCAGTACTTC. Its protein is CASSLTGMVYEQYF.

This clone was seen once. The V and J genes are TRBV19 and TRBJ2-1; 8 bases align to TRBD1. Germline loops: CDR1 LNHDA, CDR2 SQIVND (reference sequence). The J segment lost 7 bases and the V segment lost 7 bases, leaving 6 bases of the junction unmatched. The CDR3 is 13 amino acids. The CDR3: CASNDRGENEQFF. CDR3 DNA sequence: TGTGCCAGTAATGACAGGGGTGAAAATGAGCAGTTCTTC.

The V gene is TRBV21-1, the J gene TRBJ2-5. TRBV21-1 is termed a pseudogene. This CDR3 is 16 amino acids long. The CDR3 region has the DNA TGTGCCAGCAGCAAAGGCGAGAAGGGTCACCAAGAGACCCAGTACTTC. This codes for CASSKGEKGHQETQYF.

This clone has a handful of counts. CDR3 amino acids: CASSVSLAGNTGELFF. CDR3 nucleotides: TGTGCCAGCAGCGTCAGCCTAGCGGGGAACACCGGGGAGCTGTTTTTT. This chain uses TRBV9 with TRBJ2-2; TRBD2 matches at 8 bases. This CDR3 is 16 amino acids long. V dropped 2 bases and J dropped 1; count of bases not matched to a gene: 4. Germline lookup yields CDR1 SGDLS and CDR2 YYNGEE.

This sequence joins TRBV7-9 and TRBJ1-2; no definite D call. The CDR3 extends over 15 amino acids. Germline V gene lookup returns CDR1 SEHNR and CDR2 FQNEAQ (reference sequence). The V gene lost 1 base and the J gene lost 4 bases, with 13 bases spanning the gap. The CDR3 DNA reads as TGTGCCAGCAGCTTAGGTTGGTTTTCCCGCTATGGCTACACCTTC. Translation: CASSLGWFSRYGYTF.

CDR3 in amino acids: CASSLVSGNYGYTF. In nucleotides, the CDR3 is TGTGCCAGCAGCTTAGTGTCGGGGAACTATGGCTACACCTTC. The V gene is TRBV7-2, the J gene TRBJ1-2; no firm D call. CDR3 length equals 14 residues. CDR1 is SGHTA, CDR2 FQGNSA, per germline. Trimming took off 1 base at V and 2 bases at J, with 8 bases between the two ends.

This clone has a single count. This chain links TRBV7-7 with TRBJ2-3, with 7 bases that match TRBD2. The germline gives CDR1 SSHAT, CDR2 FNYEAQ (reference sequence). Unmatched junction bases numbered 6, after V lost 5 bases and J lost 7 bases. The CDR3 length is 13 residues. The CDR3 DNA is TGTGCCAGCAGCGCTTCGACTAGCAATACGCAGTATTTT. Translated: CASSASTSNTQYF.

This clone was counted a single time. The chain joins TRBV5-1 to TRBJ2-5, with 8 bases lining up with TRBD1. Trimming removed 4 bases from V and 2 bases from J; junction bases left unmatched: 10. Germline loops: CDR1 SGHRS, CDR2 YFSETQ. The CDR3 loop spans 16 amino acids. The DNA for the CDR3 is TGCGCCAGCAGCGCAACAATAGGACAGGGACAAGAGACCCAGTACTTC. Encoded protein: CASSATIGQGQETQYF.

A single count supports this clone. V is TRBV10-3 and J is TRBJ2-2; D is undetermined. This CDR3 region has 14 residues. Germline loops: CDR1 ENHRY, CDR2 SYGVKD. V gave up 2 bases and J gave up 6 bases, with 10 bases separating them. CDR3 protein: CAISETPRAGELFF. The CDR3 DNA reads TGTGCCATCAGTGAGACCCCCCGTGCCGGGGAGCTGTTTTTT.

The chain joins TRBV5-1 to TRBJ2-7, with TRBD1 matching 9 bases. The CDR3 covers 14 residues. The V gene's germline CDR1 is SGHRS and CDR2 YFSETQ. V was clipped by 5 bases and J by 3 bases; unmatched bases: 6. The DNA of the CDR3 is TGCGCCAGCAGACCCGGGACAGGGATCTACGAGCAGTACTTC. This encodes CASRPGTGIYEQYF.

This clone has a single count. The genes are TRBV4-1 and TRBJ1-3; no reliable D call. V shed 0 bases and J shed 0 bases, with 12 bases lying between them. This CDR3 has 17 amino acids. CDR1 is MGHRA, CDR2 YSYEKL, per germline. CDR3 bases: TGCGCCAGCAGCCAAGATAAAAGGGCGTACTCTGGAAACACCATATATTTT. Encoded protein: CASSQDKRAYSGNTIYF.

This clone showed up just a few times. The rearrangement joins TRBV7-8 to TRBJ2-7, with D perhaps matching TRBD1 (5 bases). This CDR3 contains 13 residues. Germline lookup yields CDR1 SGHVS and CDR2 FQNEAQ. Trimming left V 5 bases short and J 2 bases short, with 10 bases between. The CDR3 DNA is TGTGCCAGCAGCCTTGCAGGGACCTACGAGCAGTACTTC. Amino acid sequence: CASSLAGTYEQYF. Full variable domain (missing parts from reference TRBV7-8 and TRBJ2-7): GAGVSQSPRYKVAKRGQDVALRCDPISGHVSLFWYQQALGQGPEFLTYFQNEAQLDKSGLPSDRFFAERPEGSVSTLKIQRTQQEDSAVYLCASSLAGTYEQYFGPGTRLTVT.